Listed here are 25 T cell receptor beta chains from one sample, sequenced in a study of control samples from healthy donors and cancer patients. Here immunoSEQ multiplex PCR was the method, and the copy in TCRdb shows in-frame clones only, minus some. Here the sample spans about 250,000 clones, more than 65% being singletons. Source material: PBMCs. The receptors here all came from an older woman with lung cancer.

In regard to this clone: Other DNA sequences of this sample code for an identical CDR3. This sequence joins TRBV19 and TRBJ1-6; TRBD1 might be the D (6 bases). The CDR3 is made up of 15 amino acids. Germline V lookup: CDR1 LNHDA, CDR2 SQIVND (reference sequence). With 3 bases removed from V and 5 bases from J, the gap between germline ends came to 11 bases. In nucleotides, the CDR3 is TGTGCCAGTAGTATCACACAGGGCAATAATTCACCCCTCCACTTT. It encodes CASSITQGNNSPLHF.

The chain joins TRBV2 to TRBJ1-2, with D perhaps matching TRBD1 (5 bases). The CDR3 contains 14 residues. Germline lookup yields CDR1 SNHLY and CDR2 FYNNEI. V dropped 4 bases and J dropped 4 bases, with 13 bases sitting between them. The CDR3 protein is CASSVATDPYGYTF. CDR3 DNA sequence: TGTGCCAGCAGTGTAGCGACAGATCCCTATGGCTACACCTTC.

CDR3 bases: TGCGCCAGCAGGGAGGCCGGGACACGGAATGAAAAACTGTTTTTT. It codes for CASREAGTRNEKLFF. The chain is built from TRBV5-1 and TRBJ1-4; maybe TRBD1 (6 bases). CDR3 length: 15 amino acids. Germline CDR1 SGHRS, CDR2 YFSETQ. Trimming stripped 5 bases from V and 5 bases from J, with 16 bases between.

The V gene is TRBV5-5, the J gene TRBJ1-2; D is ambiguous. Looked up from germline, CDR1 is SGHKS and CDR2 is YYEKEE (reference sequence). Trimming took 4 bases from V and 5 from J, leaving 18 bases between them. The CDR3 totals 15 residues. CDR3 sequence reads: CASSPAGHLGYGYTF. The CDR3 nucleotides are TGTGCCAGCAGCCCGGCGGGTCACCTGGGATATGGCTACACCTTC. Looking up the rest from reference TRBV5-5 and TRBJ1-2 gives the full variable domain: DAGVTQSPTHLIKTRGQQVTLRCSPISGHKSVSWYQQVLGQGPQFIFQYYEKEERGRGNFPDRFSARQFPNYSSELNVNALLLGDSALYLCASSPAGHLGYGYTFGSGTRLTVV.

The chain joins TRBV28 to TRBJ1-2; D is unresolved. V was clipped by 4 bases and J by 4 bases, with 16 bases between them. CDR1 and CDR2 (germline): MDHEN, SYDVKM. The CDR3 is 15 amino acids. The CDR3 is CASSYPPAGRYGYTF. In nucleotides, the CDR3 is TGTGCCAGCAGTTACCCCCCGGCAGGTCGCTATGGCTACACCTTC.

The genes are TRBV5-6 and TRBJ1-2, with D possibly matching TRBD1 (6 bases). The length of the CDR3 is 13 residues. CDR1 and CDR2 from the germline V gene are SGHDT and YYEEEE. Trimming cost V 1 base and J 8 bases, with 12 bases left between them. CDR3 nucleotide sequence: TGTGCCAGCAGCTTGTCCGGGGGCGACGGCTACACCTTC. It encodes CASSLSGGDGYTF.

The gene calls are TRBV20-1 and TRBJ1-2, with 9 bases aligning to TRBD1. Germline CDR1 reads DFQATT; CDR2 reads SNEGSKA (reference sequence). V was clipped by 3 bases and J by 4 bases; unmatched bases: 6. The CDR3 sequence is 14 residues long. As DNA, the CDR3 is TGCAGTGCTAGTGTCCGGGACAGGGTCTATGGCTACACCTTC. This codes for CSASVRDRVYGYTF.

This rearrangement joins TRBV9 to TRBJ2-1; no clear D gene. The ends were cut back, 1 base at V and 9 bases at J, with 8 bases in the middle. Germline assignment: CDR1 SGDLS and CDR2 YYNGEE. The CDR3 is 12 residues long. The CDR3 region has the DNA TGTGCCAGCAGCGTAACCCCGAGTGAGCAGTTCTTC. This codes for CASSVTPSEQFF.

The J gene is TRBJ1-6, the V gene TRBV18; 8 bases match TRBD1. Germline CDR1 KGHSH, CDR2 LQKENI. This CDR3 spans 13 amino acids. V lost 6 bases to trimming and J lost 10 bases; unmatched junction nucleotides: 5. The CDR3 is CASSGTGDSPLHF. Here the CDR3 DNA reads TGTGCCAGCTCTGGGACAGGAGACTCACCCCTCCACTTT.

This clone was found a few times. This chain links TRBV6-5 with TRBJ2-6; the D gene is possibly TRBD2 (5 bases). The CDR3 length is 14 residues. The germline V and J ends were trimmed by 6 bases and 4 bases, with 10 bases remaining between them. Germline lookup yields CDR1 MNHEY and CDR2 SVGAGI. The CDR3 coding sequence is TGTGCCAGCAGCCAGGTAGCGGGGGCCAACGTCCTGACTTTC. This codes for CASSQVAGANVLTF.

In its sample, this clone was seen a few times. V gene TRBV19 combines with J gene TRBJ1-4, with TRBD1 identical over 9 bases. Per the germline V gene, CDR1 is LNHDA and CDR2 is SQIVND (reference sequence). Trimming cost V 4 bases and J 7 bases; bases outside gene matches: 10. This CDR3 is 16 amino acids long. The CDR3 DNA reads TGTGCCAGTAGTACATCCCACAGGGGGCGAGGTGAAAAACTGTTTTTT. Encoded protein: CASSTSHRGRGEKLFF.

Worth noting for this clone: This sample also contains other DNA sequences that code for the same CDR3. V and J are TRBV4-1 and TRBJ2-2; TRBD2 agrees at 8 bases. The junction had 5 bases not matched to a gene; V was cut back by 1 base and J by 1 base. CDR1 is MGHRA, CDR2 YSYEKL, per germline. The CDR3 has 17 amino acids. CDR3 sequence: CASSQAYRGGNTGELFF. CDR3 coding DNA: TGCGCCAGCAGCCAAGCCTACCGGGGGGGGAACACCGGGGAGCTGTTTTTT.

In DNA, the CDR3 is TGTGCCAGCAGCGTCACAGGGGGCACTGAAGCTTTCTTT. It yields the protein CASSVTGGTEAFF. The rearrangement uses TRBV9 and TRBJ1-1, with 8 bases identical to TRBD1. The J segment lost 4 bases and the V segment lost 2 bases, leaving 1 base of the junction unmatched. Germline CDR1 is SGDLS and CDR2 is YYNGEE. The CDR3 has 13 residues.

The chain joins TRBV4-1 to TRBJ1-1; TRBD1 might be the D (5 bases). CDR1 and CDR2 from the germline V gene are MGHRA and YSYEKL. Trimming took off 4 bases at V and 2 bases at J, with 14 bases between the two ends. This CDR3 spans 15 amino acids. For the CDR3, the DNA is TGCGCCAGCAGCCTTTCGTATAGGGGAAACACTGAAGCTTTCTTT. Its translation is CASSLSYRGNTEAFF.

The CDR3 nucleotides read TGTGCCAGCAGTCTCCCGGGTTCTTTGGAGACCCAGTACTTC. Protein sequence: CASSLPGSLETQYF. The chain has TRBV6-5 and TRBJ2-5; D gene ambiguous. Germline assignment: CDR1 MNHEY and CDR2 SVGAGI. Between the trimmed V and J ends, which lost 5 bases and 5 bases, there was a span of 15 bases. This CDR3 is 14 amino acids long.

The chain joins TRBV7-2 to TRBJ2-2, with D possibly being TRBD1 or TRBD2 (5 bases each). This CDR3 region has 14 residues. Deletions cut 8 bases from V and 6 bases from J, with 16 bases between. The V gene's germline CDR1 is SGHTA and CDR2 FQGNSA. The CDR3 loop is CASGRDPISGELFF. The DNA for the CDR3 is TGTGCCAGCGGCCGGGACCCAATCTCCGGGGAGCTGTTTTTT.

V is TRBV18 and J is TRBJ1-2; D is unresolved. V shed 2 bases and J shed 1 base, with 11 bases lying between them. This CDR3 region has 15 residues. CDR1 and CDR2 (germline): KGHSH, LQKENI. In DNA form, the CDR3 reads TGTGCCAGCTCACCAGAGGAGGAAGTTAACTATGGCTACACCTTC. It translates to CASSPEEEVNYGYTF.

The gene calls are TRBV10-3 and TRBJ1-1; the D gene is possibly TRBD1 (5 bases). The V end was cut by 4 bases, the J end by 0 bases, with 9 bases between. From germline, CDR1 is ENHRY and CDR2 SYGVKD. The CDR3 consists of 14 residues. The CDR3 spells CAISVGGMNTEAFF. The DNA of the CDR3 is TGTGCCATCAGTGTGGGGGGGATGAACACTGAAGCTTTCTTT.

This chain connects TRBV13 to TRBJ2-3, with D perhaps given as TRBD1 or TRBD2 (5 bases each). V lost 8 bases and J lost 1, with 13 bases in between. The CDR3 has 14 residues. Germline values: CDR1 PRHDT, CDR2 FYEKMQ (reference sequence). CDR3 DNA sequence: TGTGCCAGCGCTCCGGGGCGGGGCACAGATACGCAGTATTTT. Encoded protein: CASAPGRGTDTQYF.

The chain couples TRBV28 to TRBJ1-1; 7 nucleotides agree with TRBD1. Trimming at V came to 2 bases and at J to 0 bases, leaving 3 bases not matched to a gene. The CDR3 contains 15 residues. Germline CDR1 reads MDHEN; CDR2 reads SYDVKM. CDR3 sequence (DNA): TGTGCCAGCAGTTTAATGGACAGGTTGAACACTGAAGCTTTCTTT. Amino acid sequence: CASSLMDRLNTEAFF.

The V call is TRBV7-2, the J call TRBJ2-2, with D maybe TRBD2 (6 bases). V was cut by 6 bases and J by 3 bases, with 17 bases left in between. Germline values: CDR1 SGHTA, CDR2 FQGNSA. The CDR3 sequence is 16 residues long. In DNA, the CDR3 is TGTGCCAGCAGGAGCGGGCTAACACACGACACCGGGGAGCTGTTTTTT. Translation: CASRSGLTHDTGELFF.

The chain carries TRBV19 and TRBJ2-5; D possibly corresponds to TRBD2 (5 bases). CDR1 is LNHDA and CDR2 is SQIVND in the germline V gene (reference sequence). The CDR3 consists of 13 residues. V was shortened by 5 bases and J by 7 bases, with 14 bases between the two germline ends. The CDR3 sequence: CASSPGNLGTQYF. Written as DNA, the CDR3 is TGTGCCAGTAGTCCCGGGAACCTCGGGACCCAGTACTTC.

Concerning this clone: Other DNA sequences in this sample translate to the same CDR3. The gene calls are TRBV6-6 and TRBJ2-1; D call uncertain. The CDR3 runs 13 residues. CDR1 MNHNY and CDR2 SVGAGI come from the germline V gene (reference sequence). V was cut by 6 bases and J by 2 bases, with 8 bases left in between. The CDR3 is CASSPTPYNEQFF. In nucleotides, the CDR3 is TGTGCCAGCAGCCCAACCCCCTACAATGAGCAGTTCTTC.

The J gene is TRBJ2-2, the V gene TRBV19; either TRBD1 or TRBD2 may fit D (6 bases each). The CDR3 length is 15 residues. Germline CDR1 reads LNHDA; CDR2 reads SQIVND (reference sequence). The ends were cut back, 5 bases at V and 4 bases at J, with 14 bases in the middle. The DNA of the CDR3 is TGTGCCAGTAGTCCCCGAGGGGGGCGCACCGGGGAGCTGTTTTTT. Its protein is CASSPRGGRTGELFF.

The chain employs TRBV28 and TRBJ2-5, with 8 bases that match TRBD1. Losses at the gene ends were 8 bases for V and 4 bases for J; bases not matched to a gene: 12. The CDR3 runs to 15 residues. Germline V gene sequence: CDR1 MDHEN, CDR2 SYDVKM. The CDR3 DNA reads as TGTGCCAGCGGAACCATGGACAGGGTGGGAGAGACCCAGTACTTC. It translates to CASGTMDRVGETQYF.